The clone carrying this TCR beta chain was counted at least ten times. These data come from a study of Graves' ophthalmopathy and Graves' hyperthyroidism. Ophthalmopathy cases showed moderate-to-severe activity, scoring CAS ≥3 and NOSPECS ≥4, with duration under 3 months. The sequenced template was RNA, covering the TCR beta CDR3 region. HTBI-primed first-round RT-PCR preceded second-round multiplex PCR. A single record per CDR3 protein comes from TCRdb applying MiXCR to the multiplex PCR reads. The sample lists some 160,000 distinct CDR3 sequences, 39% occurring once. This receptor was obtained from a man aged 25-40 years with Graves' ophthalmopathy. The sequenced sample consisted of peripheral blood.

Here the CDR3 reads CASGSQGQGEPQHF. The DNA for the CDR3 is TGTGCCAGCGGCTCACAGGGACAGGGTGAGCCCCAGCATTTT. The chain combines TRBV7-9 with TRBJ1-5; 9 nucleotides match TRBD1. From germline, CDR1 is SEHNR and CDR2 FQNEAQ (reference sequence). CDR3 size: 14 residues. J lost 8 bases, V lost 8 bases, and 10 bases had no gene match.